These 18 T cell receptor beta chains share one sample of origin, sequenced in a study of identifying expanded T cells in peripheral blood. The data were produced by immunoSEQ multiplex PCR, yet TCRdb's version contains in-frame clones alone and is incomplete. The sample has nearly 60,000 clones, 89% seen once. The sample taken for sequencing was blood. The receptors stem from a person aged 18 to 75 in good health.

This clone showed up just a few times. Within the sample, other DNA sequences also encode this same CDR3. The chain recombines TRBV5-8 with TRBJ1-5; 8 bases line up with TRBD1. Germline lookup yields CDR1 SGHTS and CDR2 YDEGEE. The CDR3 totals 12 residues. The V segment lost 9 bases and the J segment 4 bases; nucleotides outside the gene matches: 3. Here the CDR3 reads CATRQGNQPQHF. The CDR3 nucleotides are TGTGCCACTAGACAGGGGAATCAGCCCCAGCATTTT.

V and J are TRBV18 and TRBJ2-1, with TRBD2 matching over 9 bases. After removal of 5 bases from V and 2 bases from J, the junction contained 19 bases not matched to a gene. CDR1 and CDR2 (germline): KGHSH, LQKENI. This CDR3 spans 20 amino acids. CDR3 in amino acids: CASSGLTSGIFPGPYNEQFF. The CDR3 coding sequence is TGTGCCAGCTCAGGATTGACTAGCGGTATTTTCCCAGGCCCCTACAATGAGCAGTTCTTC.

This chain uses TRBV14 with TRBJ2-3; 10 bases agree with TRBD1. Germline V CDR1 and CDR2: SGHDN, FVKESK. V dropped 3 bases and J dropped 5; count of bases not matched to a gene: 8. The CDR3 length is 16 residues. The CDR3 sequence: CASSQRGGQGRDTQYF. The CDR3 DNA follows: TGTGCCAGCAGCCAGAGAGGGGGACAGGGGAGAGATACGCAGTATTTT.

This chain joins TRBV19 and TRBJ2-2; D assignment may be TRBD1 or TRBD2 (5 bases each). The V end lost 3 bases, the J end lost 3 bases, and 11 bases lay between the germline ends. Germline assignment: CDR1 LNHDA and CDR2 SQIVND (reference sequence). The CDR3 has 15 amino acids. The CDR3 nucleotides read TGTGCCAGTAGTATCCAGGGAGTGGACACCGGGGAGCTGTTTTTT. It encodes CASSIQGVDTGELFF.

This clone was seen only a few times. V is TRBV2 and J is TRBJ1-1; D ambiguous. V dropped 6 bases and J dropped 2 bases, with 13 bases sitting between them. The CDR3 consists of 14 residues. CDR1 and CDR2 (germline): SNHLY, FYNNEI. Here the CDR3 reads CASSPDGGNTEAFF. Written as DNA, the CDR3 is TGTGCCAGCAGCCCAGACGGAGGTAACACTGAAGCTTTCTTT.

This chain links TRBV6-1 with TRBJ2-2; a weak D match, TRBD1 (5 bases). Per germline, CDR1 MNHNS and CDR2 SASEGT. V was clipped by 7 bases and J by 6 bases, with 18 bases between them. CDR3 length: 15 amino acids. In DNA form, the CDR3 reads TGTGCCAGCACCCCTTTTCGGCAGGGCGCCGGGGAGCTGTTTTTT. It is translated as CASTPFRQGAGELFF.

The table lists this clone with a count of one. This rearrangement joins TRBV30 to TRBJ1-2; 11 bases match TRBD1. J was trimmed by 8 bases and V by 6 bases; bases with no gene match: 8. CDR1 is GTSNPN and CDR2 is SVGIG in the germline V gene (reference sequence). This CDR3 is 13 amino acids long. CDR3: CACRDRGVWGYTF. DNA of the CDR3: TGTGCCTGCCGGGACAGGGGGGTTTGGGGCTACACCTTC.

The chain couples TRBV5-6 to TRBJ2-5; D is tentatively TRBD1 or TRBD2 (5 bases each). The germline gives CDR1 SGHDT, CDR2 YYEEEE. V was pared by 0 bases and J by 5 bases, with 11 bases between. The CDR3 consists of 14 residues. The chain's CDR3 is CASSLAQGEETQYF. In nucleotides, the CDR3 is TGTGCCAGCAGCTTGGCCCAGGGAGAGGAGACCCAGTACTTC.

The V call is TRBV9, the J call TRBJ2-1, with 8 bases fitting TRBD2. V shed 3 bases, J shed 7 bases, and the junction held 9 bases outside the gene matches. The germline gives CDR1 SGDLS, CDR2 YYNGEE. The length of the CDR3 is 15 residues. The CDR3, as DNA: TGTGCCAGCAGCGGGACCGGGACTAGTATAAATGAGCAGTTCTTC. Amino acids: CASSGTGTSINEQFF.

V is TRBV4-2 and J is TRBJ2-3; D unresolved. Germline assignment: CDR1 LGHNA and CDR2 YNFKEQ. This CDR3 spans 15 amino acids. The V and J ends lost 0 bases and 1 base respectively, with 8 bases between them. The CDR3 DNA reads as TGTGCCAGCAGCCAAGAGGACCCTCGCACAGATACGCAGTATTTT. It translates to CASSQEDPRTDTQYF.

The V gene is TRBV7-2, the J gene TRBJ2-1; TRBD2 agrees at 11 bases. V was pared by 4 bases and J by 8 bases, with 7 bases of the junction left unmatched. The CDR3 has 15 amino acids. Germline CDR1 reads SGHTA; CDR2 reads FQGNSA. CDR3 coding DNA: TGTGCCAGCAGCTCCGATAGCGGGAGGGCCTATGAGCAGTTCTTC. Translated, it gives CASSSDSGRAYEQFF. The whole variable domain, remainder taken from reference TRBV7-2 and TRBJ2-1, is GAGVSQSPSNKVTEKGKDVELRCDPISGHTALYWYRQSLGQGLEFLIYFQGNSAPDKSGLPSDRFSAERTGGSVSTLTIQRTQQEDSAVYLCASSSDSGRAYEQFFGPGTRLTVL.

This chain links TRBV19 with TRBJ2-5; the D gene is possibly TRBD1 (6 bases). The V gene's germline CDR1 is LNHDA and CDR2 SQIVND (reference sequence). V lost 3 bases, J lost 5 bases, and 13 bases lay in between. The CDR3 extends over 14 amino acids. As DNA, the CDR3 is TGTGCCAGTAGTATTCAGGGGCTCGTGGAGACCCAGTACTTC. Residues: CASSIQGLVETQYF.

This rearrangement joins TRBV6-5 to TRBJ1-3, with TRBD1 matching 8 bases. The CDR3 consists of 15 residues. Germline V lookup: CDR1 MNHEY, CDR2 SVGAGI. Unmatched junction bases numbered 5, after V lost 3 bases and J lost 4 bases. The CDR3 region is CASSYNRGGGNTIYF. CDR3 DNA sequence: TGTGCCAGCAGTTATAACAGGGGGGGAGGAAACACCATATATTTT.

The J gene is TRBJ1-1, the V gene TRBV11-2; no reliable D call. CDR1 and CDR2 (germline): SGHAT, FQNNGV. CDR3 length equals 13 residues. Trimming took 1 base from V and 4 from J, leaving 7 bases between them. The CDR3 DNA reads as TGTGCCAGCAGCTTAGCCGTGGGCACTGAAGCTTTCTTT. Amino acids: CASSLAVGTEAFF.

This sequence joins TRBV4-3 and TRBJ1-4, with TRBD1 as a possible D gene (5 bases). The CDR3 has 16 residues. V lost 0 bases to trimming and J lost 10 bases, with 18 bases between them. Germline V gene data show CDR1 as LGHNA and CDR2 as YSLEER. In nucleotides, the CDR3 is TGCGCCAGCAGCCAAGAATTCCGCGGGGTTGGGGGAAAACTGTTTTTT. This sequence encodes CASSQEFRGVGGKLFF.

The chain links TRBV6-5 to TRBJ2-7, with D maybe TRBD2 (6 bases). The CDR3 loop spans 16 amino acids. Trimming pared 3 bases from V and 2 bases from J, leaving 17 bases between. The V gene's germline CDR1 is MNHEY and CDR2 SVGAGI. The CDR3 spells CASSYSHGSLPYEQYF. The CDR3 DNA reads TGTGCCAGCAGTTATTCCCACGGGAGTCTTCCCTACGAGCAGTACTTC.

The chain has TRBV19 and TRBJ1-2, with 7 bases that match TRBD1. This CDR3 is built from 12 residues. The germline gives CDR1 LNHDA, CDR2 SQIVND (reference sequence). V was clipped by 10 bases and J by 3 bases; unmatched bases: 5. The CDR3 coding sequence is TGTGCCACAAGGGACAGCCACTATGGCTACACCTTC. It specifies CATRDSHYGYTF.

The V gene is TRBV2, the J gene TRBJ2-5; no clear D. CDR1 and CDR2 from the germline V gene are SNHLY and FYNNEI. V was cut by 2 bases and J by 7 bases, with 11 bases left in between. This CDR3 contains 13 residues. CDR3 sequence: CASSESTLGTQYF. As DNA, the CDR3 is TGTGCCAGCAGTGAATCGACGTTAGGGACCCAGTACTTC.